The rows below give T cell receptor beta chains drawn from one sample of a study of shared clonotypes between healthy human individuals. Using immunoSEQ multiplex PCR, the repertoire was profiled, and TCRdb retains in-frame clones only, with some absent. The sample has hundreds of thousands of clones; 90% to 96% are singletons. Sequencing was carried out using naive CD4+ T cells sorted from blood. The receptors were gathered from a woman aged 25 to 39 in good health. The conserved cysteine and the conserved F or W are not part of the CDR3 here.

v_call	j_call	cdr3_aa
TRBV5-1	TRBJ2-3	ASSLRSGRGADTQY
TRBV10-3	TRBJ2-3	AISAGLAVTDTQY
TRBV7-3	TRBJ2-1	ASSPRTSGNNEQF
TRBV28	TRBJ2-5	ASRVITQETQY
TRBV28	TRBJ2-4	ATRLSGQGSLAKNIQY
TRBV13	TRBJ2-1	ASSFYPPRAVDEQF
TRBV6-5	TRBJ2-5	ASSYSILETQY
TRBV7-2	TRBJ1-1	ASSLGTGGKPAF
TRBV5-1	TRBJ2-7	ASSTHTRTGTDEQY
TRBV6-4	TRBJ2-7	ASSAGTSGSYEQY
TRBV6-5	TRBJ1-5	ASSRDREDQPQH
TRBV28	TRBJ2-7	ASSLGQFYEQY
TRBV4-1	TRBJ2-1	ASSEALAGGYNEQF
TRBV10-1	TRBJ2-2	ASSSAGDYTGELF
TRBV7-2	TRBJ1-3	ASSSDVSGNTIY
TRBV10-1	TRBJ2-3	ASTSGARDTQY
TRBV7-6	TRBJ2-7	ASSLVVGHPGAYEQY
TRBV6-5	TRBJ2-5	ASSELAGGPSQY
TRBV28	TRBJ1-1	ATLLWGGRTEAF
TRBV28	TRBJ2-7	ASSPWGAEQY
TRBV23-1	TRBJ2-7	ARRTHAYEQY
TRBV19	TRBJ1-5	ASSIVGNSNQPQH
TRBV28	TRBJ2-7	ASSPHTPSYEQY
TRBV29-1	TRBJ1-2	SVDFTQAGGYT
TRBV7-9	TRBJ2-7	ASRGQYYEQY
TRBV28	TRBJ1-4	ASSDGGRGEKLF
TRBV7-2	TRBJ1-5	ASSLGAPGLNQPQH
TRBV19	TRBJ2-7	ASTRWAGGERHEQY
TRBV4-1	TRBJ2-7	ASSQGQTDFYEQY
TRBV5-1	TRBJ2-7	ASSSGFTYEQY
TRBV19	TRBJ2-1	ASRTSTRYNEQF
TRBV4-1	TRBJ2-7	ASSQDRVSTSGSLYEQY
TRBV28	TRBJ2-7	ASSAGPTYEQY
TRBV7-9	TRBJ2-2	ASSRPQGGKTNTGELF
TRBV11-2	TRBJ2-1	ASSLGYPIIDEQF
TRBV5-1	TRBJ2-7	ASSLASVVYEQY
TRBV5-1	TRBJ2-5	ASRLAGAQETQY
TRBV23-1	TRBJ2-7	ASRQGPTSYEQY
TRBV7-8	TRBJ2-3	ASSLQGWVTQY
TRBV7-9	TRBJ2-3	ASSLAGGSGDTQY
TRBV2	TRBJ2-3	ASSERLAGRYTQY
TRBV19	TRBJ2-7	ASSIGAPSGGAYEQY
TRBV6-1	TRBJ2-1	ASSDPTGWEVSGKLVEQF
TRBV6-5	TRBJ1-1	ASSPGSADTEAF
TRBV7-2	TRBJ2-7	ASSLGGQRYEQY
TRBV5-1	TRBJ1-2	ASSQDDRDGYT
TRBV11-2	TRBJ1-5	ASSLGQGNQPQH
TRBV7-8	TRBJ2-1	ASSPRAVAGIGYNEQF
TRBV28	TRBJ1-2	ASSLSWGLYGYT
TRBV2	TRBJ2-1	ASRDRGNSYNEQF
TRBV6-5	TRBJ1-4	ASRRQGASEKLF
TRBV14	TRBJ1-2	ASSGRGYYGYT